This is a list of T cell receptor beta chains from one sample in a study of PD-1 blockade in classical Hodgkin lymphoma. Only in-frame clones appear in the TCRdb table, and some are missing; sequencing was by immunoSEQ multiplex PCR. The data contain about 7,800 clones, approximately 80% of them singletons. The source material was CD8+ T cells from blood, sampled before the fourth cycle of nivolumab. The receptors here all came from a human donor with classical Hodgkin lymphoma. Each CDR3 is given with its conserved first and last residue. The D gene is left open where the match is weak. Clone size appears in some rows only: once, few, many, or a class for an expanded clone.

NA	TRBV7-7	TRBJ2-1	TRBD1	TGTGCTAGCAGCCCAACAGCCGGGACAGGGGGTAATGAGCAGTTCTTC	CASSPTAGTGGNEQFF
once	TRBV2	TRBJ1-5	NA	TGTGCCAGCAGCCGAGGGGGCAATCAGCCCCAGCATTTT	CASSRGGNQPQHF
NA	TRBV19	TRBJ1-2	TRBD1	TGTGCCAGTAGCAGGGACAGGGTAGGCTACACCTTC	CASSRDRVGYTF
once	TRBV28	TRBJ2-3	TRBD2	TGTGCCAGCAGTTTGATGGCGGGAGGGGAAGATACGCAGTATTTT	CASSLMAGGEDTQYF
NA	TRBV9	TRBJ1-2	NA	TGTGCCAGCAGCCCCAACCGGGACATATTGAGTTATGGCTACACCTTC	CASSPNRDILSYGYTF
NA	TRBV27	TRBJ1-2	NA	TGTGCCAGCAGTCAAACGTCTGTTACTGGCTACACCTTC	CASSQTSVTGYTF
NA	TRBV10-3	TRBJ1-2	NA	TGTGCCATCAGTGAAAAGGTAGATCCAAACTATGGCTACACCTTC	CAISEKVDPNYGYTF
once	TRBV29-1	TRBJ2-7	NA	TGCAGCGTTGAAAGGGGGTTCCCCTACGAGCAGTACTTC	CSVERGFPYEQYF
NA	TRBV27	TRBJ1-1	TRBD1	TGTGCCAGCAGTTTGTTCCATAGGACAGGGAATACTGAAGCTTTCTTT	CASSLFHRTGNTEAFF
NA	TRBV5-1	TRBJ2-7	TRBD1	TGCGCCAGCAGCTCTCTAGACAGGGGGCGGAACGAGCAGTACTTC	CASSSLDRGRNEQYF
NA	TRBV9	TRBJ2-2	NA	TGTGCCAGCAGCGTCGTCGGGGAGCTGTTTTTT	CASSVVGELFF
few	TRBV9	TRBJ1-1	NA	TGTGCCAGCAGCGCGGGACGGTTGAACACTGAAGCTTTCTTT	CASSAGRLNTEAFF
NA	TRBV5-5	TRBJ2-3	TRBD1	TGTGCCAGCAGGACAGGGTTATTAGATACGCAGTATTTT	CASRTGLLDTQYF
NA	TRBV11-2	TRBJ2-7	NA	TGTGCCAGCAGCTTAGGAACAGGCTCCTACGAGCAGTACTTC	CASSLGTGSYEQYF
NA	TRBV2	TRBJ2-1	NA	TGTGCCACCCGGATGGGGCTGGGGTCCTACAATGAGCAGTTCTTC	CATRMGLGSYNEQFF
NA	TRBV5-1	TRBJ2-1	NA	TGCGCCAGCAAGTTTTGGGGCCTCAATGAGCAGTTCTTC	CASKFWGLNEQFF
NA	TRBV5-5	TRBJ1-1	NA	TGTGCCAGCAGCTTGGATCTGAACACTGAAGCTTTCTTT	CASSLDLNTEAFF
NA	TRBV9	TRBJ2-1	TRBD1	TGTGCCAGCAGCGACTCCCTCTTAGAGGGGGCAGGGCACAATGAGCAGTTCTTC	CASSDSLLEGAGHNEQFF
few	TRBV28	TRBJ2-2	TRBD2	TGTGCCGGGAGAACTAGCGGGAGTGGTGCCGGGGAGCTGTTTTTT	CAGRTSGSGAGELFF
NA	TRBV27	TRBJ1-2	TRBD1	TGTGCCAGCAGTTCCCCCGGGACAGGGGCAAGGGGCTACACCTTC	CASSSPGTGARGYTF
NA	TRBV20-1	TRBJ2-1	TRBD2	TGCAGTGCCCTAGCGGGAGTAGGGCAGTTCTTC	CSALAGVGQFF
NA	TRBV7-9	TRBJ2-1	TRBD1	TGTGCCAGCAGCCATGGACAGGGGCTTTGGAATGGGCAGTTCTTC	CASSHGQGLWNGQFF
NA	TRBV7-9	TRBJ2-6	TRBD1	TGTGCCAGCAGATTCAGGACAGGGGAGGCTGGGGCCAACGTCCTGACTTTC	CASRFRTGEAGANVLTF
once	TRBV9	TRBJ2-7	TRBD2	TGTGCCAGCTCTCTGACTAGCGGGAGTGCCGAGCAGTACTTC	CASSLTSGSAEQYF
few	TRBV19	TRBJ2-1	NA	TGTGCCAGTAGCTCTTGGGGGCTTGACACGGTCTGGTTGAATGAGCAGTTCTTC	CASSSWGLDTVWLNEQFF
NA	TRBV27	TRBJ2-1	NA	TGTGCCAGCAGTTTATTAAAAAAGACAGGCCTATACAATGAGCAGTTCTTC	CASSLLKKTGLYNEQFF
NA	TRBV5-4	TRBJ1-1	TRBD1	TGTGCCAGCAGCGGGCAGGGGGCCGTCACTGAAGCTTTCTTT	CASSGQGAVTEAFF
NA	TRBV9	TRBJ1-2	NA	TGTGCCAGCAGCGTAGCGGGTTTCCCCTACACCTTC	CASSVAGFPYTF
medium-sized	TRBV5-6	TRBJ2-1	TRBD2	TGTGCCAGCAGCTTGGTGGGACTAGTACGCGATGAGCAGTTCTTC	CASSLVGLVRDEQFF
NA	TRBV7-6	TRBJ2-7	TRBD1	TGTGCCAGCAGCTACGGGACAGGGGGCCGCGAGCAGTACTTC	CASSYGTGGREQYF
NA	TRBV18	TRBJ2-7	TRBD2	TGTGCCAGCTCACCACTTTGGGCCCGGAAGGCGCGGGAGTACGAGCAGTACTTC	CASSPLWARKAREYEQYF
few	TRBV7-9	TRBJ1-3	NA	TGTGCCAGCAGGGGCTCTGGAAACACCATATATTTT	CASRGSGNTIYF
few	TRBV5-4	TRBJ1-1	NA	TGTGCCAGCAGAGAAGGGAACACTGAAGCTTTCTTT	CASREGNTEAFF
NA	TRBV5-6	TRBJ1-1	NA	TGTGCCAGCAGCTTGGCGCAAAACACTGAAGCTTTCTTT	CASSLAQNTEAFF
NA	TRBV5-6	TRBJ2-7	NA	TGTGCCAGCAGCTTCTCCCGATACGAGCAGTACTTC	CASSFSRYEQYF
NA	TRBV27	TRBJ2-1	TRBD2	TGTGCCAGCAGTCTCGGGACTAGCGGGATTTCAAATGAGCAGTTCTTC	CASSLGTSGISNEQFF
NA	TRBV7-6	TRBJ1-5	NA	TGTGCCAGCAGAAGGTCCGGGGCCGGGCCCCAGCATTTT	CASRRSGAGPQHF
NA	TRBV28	TRBJ2-1	TRBD2	TGTGCCAGCAGTCGAGCGGGAGGGGTTCGCAATGAGCAGTTCTTC	CASSRAGGVRNEQFF
NA	TRBV28	TRBJ2-7	NA	TGTGCCAGCAGTTTATTAACCAGAGACACCTACGAGCAGTACTTC	CASSLLTRDTYEQYF
NA	TRBV11-1	TRBJ1-2	TRBD1	TGTGCCAGCAGCTTAGATCGTGGGACAGGGTACCTTGGCTACACCTTC	CASSLDRGTGYLGYTF
few	TRBV6-6	TRBJ1-2	NA	TGTGCCAGCAGTTACGGGGACCTCGAGGGCTACACCTTC	CASSYGDLEGYTF
NA	TRBV11-1	TRBJ1-2	NA	TGTGCCAGCAGCTTCGGGGGCACCCGCGGTGGCTACACCTTC	CASSFGGTRGGYTF
NA	TRBV15	TRBJ2-5	NA	TGTGCCACCAGCAGATTATTCACAGGGAGGGGCGAAGAGACCCAGTACTTC	CATSRLFTGRGEETQYF
NA	TRBV6-5	TRBJ2-1	NA	TGTGCCAGCAGTGAGGACTATACTTACAATGAGCAGTTCTTC	CASSEDYTYNEQFF
NA	TRBV11-2	TRBJ1-6	NA	TGTGCCAGCAGCTTAGTCGGGACACTGGGGGGTTCACCCCTCCACTTT	CASSLVGTLGGSPLHF
NA	TRBV28	TRBJ1-2	NA	TGTGCCAGCAGTCTACCACACCCTAACTATGGCTACACCTTC	CASSLPHPNYGYTF
NA	TRBV11-2	TRBJ2-2	NA	TGTGCCAGCAGCACGGGATGGGGCGAAGCCGGGGAGCTGTTTTTT	CASSTGWGEAGELFF
NA	TRBV27	TRBJ1-5	NA	TGTGCCAGCAGTTATTTGGGTCCGGGTCAGCCCCAGCATTTT	CASSYLGPGQPQHF
NA	TRBV7-9	TRBJ1-1	NA	TGTGCCAGCAGCTTAGCGTCGGCGGATACTTTCTTT	CASSLASADTFF
NA	TRBV9	TRBJ2-5	NA	TGTGCCAGCAGCGAGAGGGACACTCTACGCCAAGAGACCCAGTACTTC	CASSERDTLRQETQYF
once	TRBV7-6	TRBJ1-1	NA	TGTGCCAGCAGCGGGGGGTACAGAGGAGGGACTGAAGCTTTCTTT	CASSGGYRGGTEAFF
NA	TRBV10-2	TRBJ2-7	TRBD1	TGTGCCAGCAGGGGGACCTACGAGCAGTACTTC	CASRGTYEQYF
NA	TRBV18	TRBJ2-1	NA	TGTGCCAGCTCACCGGTCAAAAGCTCCTACAATGAGCAGTTCTTC	CASSPVKSSYNEQFF
NA	TRBV4-3	TRBJ2-5	NA	TGCGCCAGCAGCCAAGAAAGAGGGTTTGGGGAGACCCAGTACTTC	CASSQERGFGETQYF
NA	TRBV10-3	TRBJ2-2	NA	TGTGCCATCAGTGTGGAGGAAGCGAACACCGGGGAGCTGTTTTTT	CAISVEEANTGELFF
few	TRBV6-5	TRBJ1-1	NA	TGTGCCAGCAGTCCCAGCCCTAACTTTGAAGCTTTCTTT	CASSPSPNFEAFF
NA	TRBV7-9	TRBJ1-4	NA	TGTGCCAGCACCTCTGGGGCAACTAATGAAAAACTGTTTTTT	CASTSGATNEKLFF